The sequence of this TCR beta chain was determined in a study of control samples from healthy donors and cancer patients. Libraries were prepared by immunoSEQ multiplex PCR; TCRdb keeps only in-frame clonotypes and omits some of them. The data contain about 150,000 clones, 75% to 90% of them seen just once; the ten biggest clones take up around 4.6%. Germline values: CDR1 LGHDT, CDR2 YNNKEL (reference sequence). The CDR3 extends over 11 amino acids. V lost 0 bases to trimming and J lost 15 bases, with 6 bases between them. The V gene is TRBV3-1 (or the pseudogene TRBV3-2), the J gene TRBJ1-6; D uncertain. Material: blood. This clonotype originated in a man younger than 45 in good health. CDR3 bases: TGTGCCAGCAGCCAAGAAAAGGGCCTCCACTTT. Its protein is CASSQEKGLHF.